This T cell receptor (beta chain) was captured by sequencing in a study of T cell responses to AZD1222 COVID-19 vaccine. Across the whole study: Doses given second, at about 4 or about 12 weeks, were pooled. General study results and limits: Only five or six AZD1222 recipients were seropositive at baseline. The donor cohort was predominantly white British with a female majority, and clonal diversity may have been underestimated. Vaccination with two AZD1222 doses was followed by a rise in Spike-specific TCR breadth and depth.

This clone was observed at least ten times. Its antigen is unidentified. The V end was cut by 6 bases, the J end by 6 bases, with 15 bases between. The CDR3 is made up of 13 amino acids. Germline CDR1 is MNHEY and CDR2 is SVGAGI. Using immunoSEQ multiplex PCR, the repertoire was profiled, and TCRdb retains in-frame clones only, with some absent. Here the sample spans roughly 100,000 clones, 75% to 90% being singletons. This TCR derives from an adult in good health. The V and J genes are TRBV6-5 and TRBJ2-7; the D is unclear. Sequencing used peripheral blood, obtained on day 0 of AZD1222 vaccination. CDR3 loop: CASRMLGTIEQYF. CDR3 sequence (DNA): TGTGCCAGCAGAATGCTGGGTACGATCGAGCAGTACTTC.